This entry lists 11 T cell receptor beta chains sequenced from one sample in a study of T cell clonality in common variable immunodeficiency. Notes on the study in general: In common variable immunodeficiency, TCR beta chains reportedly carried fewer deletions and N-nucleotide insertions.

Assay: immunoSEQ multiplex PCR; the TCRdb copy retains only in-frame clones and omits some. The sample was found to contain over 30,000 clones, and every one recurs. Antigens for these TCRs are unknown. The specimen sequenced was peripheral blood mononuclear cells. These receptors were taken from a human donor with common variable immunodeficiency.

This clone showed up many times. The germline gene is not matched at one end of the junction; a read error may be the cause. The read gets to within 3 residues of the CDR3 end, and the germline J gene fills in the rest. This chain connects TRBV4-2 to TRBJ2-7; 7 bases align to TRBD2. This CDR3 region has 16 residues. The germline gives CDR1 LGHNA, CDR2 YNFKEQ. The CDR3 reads CASSQDRAGAGYEQYF. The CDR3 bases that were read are TGCGCCAGCAGCCAAGATCGGGCGGGAGCGGGGTACGAG.

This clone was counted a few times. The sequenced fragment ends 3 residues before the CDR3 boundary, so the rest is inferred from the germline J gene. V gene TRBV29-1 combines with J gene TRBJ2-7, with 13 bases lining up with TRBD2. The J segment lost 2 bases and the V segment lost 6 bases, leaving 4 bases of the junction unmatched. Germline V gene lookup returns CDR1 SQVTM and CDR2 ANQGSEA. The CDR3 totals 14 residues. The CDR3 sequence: CSVEGLAGTYEQYF. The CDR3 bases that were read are TGCAGCGTCGAGGGACTAGCGGGGACCTACGAG.

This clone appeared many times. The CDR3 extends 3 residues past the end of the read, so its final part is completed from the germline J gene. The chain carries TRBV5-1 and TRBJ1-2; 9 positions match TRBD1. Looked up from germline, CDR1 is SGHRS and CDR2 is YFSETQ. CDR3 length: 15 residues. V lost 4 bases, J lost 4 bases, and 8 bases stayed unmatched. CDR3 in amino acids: CASSTLTQGAYGYTF. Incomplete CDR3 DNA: TGCGCCAGCAGCACGCTAACACAGGGGGCCTATGGC.

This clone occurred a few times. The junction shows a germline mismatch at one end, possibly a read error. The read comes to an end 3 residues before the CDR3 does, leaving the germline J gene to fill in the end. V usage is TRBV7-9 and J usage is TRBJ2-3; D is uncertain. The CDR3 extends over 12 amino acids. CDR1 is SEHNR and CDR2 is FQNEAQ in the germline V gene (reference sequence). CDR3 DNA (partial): TGTTCCAGCAGCTCAACTACAGATACG. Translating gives CSSSSTTDT. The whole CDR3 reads CSSSSTTDTQYF. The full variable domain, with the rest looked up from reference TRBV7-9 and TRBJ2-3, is DTGVSQNPRHKITKRGQNVTFRCDPISEHNRLYWYRQTLGQGPEFLTYFQNEAQLEKSRLLSDRFSAERPKGSFSTLEIQRTEQGDSAMYLCSSSSTTDTQYFGPGTRLTVL.

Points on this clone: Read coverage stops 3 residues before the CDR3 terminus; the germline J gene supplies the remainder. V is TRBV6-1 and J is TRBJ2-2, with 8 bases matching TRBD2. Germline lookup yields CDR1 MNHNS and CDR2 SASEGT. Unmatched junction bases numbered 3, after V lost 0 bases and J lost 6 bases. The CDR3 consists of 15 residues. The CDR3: CASSEAASGSGELFF. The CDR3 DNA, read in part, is TGTGCCAGCAGTGAAGCAGCTAGCGGGTCCGGGGAG.

Here the CDR3 reads CASSRDREGYEQYF. Partial CDR3 DNA: TGTGCCAGTAGCCGGGACAGGGAGGGCTACGAG. V is TRBV19 and J is TRBJ2-7; 9 bases are shared with TRBD1. Read data end 3 residues before the CDR3 end; the end is taken from the germline J gene. In germline, CDR1 is LNHDA, CDR2 SQIVND (reference sequence). The CDR3 length is 14 residues. J lost 3 bases, V lost 6 bases, and 6 bases had no gene match.

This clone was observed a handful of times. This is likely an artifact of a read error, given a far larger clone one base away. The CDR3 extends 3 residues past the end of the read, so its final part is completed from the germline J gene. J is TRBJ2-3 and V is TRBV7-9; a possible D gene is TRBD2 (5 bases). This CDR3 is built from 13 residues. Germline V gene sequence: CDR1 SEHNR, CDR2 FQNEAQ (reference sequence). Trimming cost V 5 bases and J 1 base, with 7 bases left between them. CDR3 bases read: TGTGCCAGCAGCCGGACTGGCACAGATACG. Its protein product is CASSRTGTDT. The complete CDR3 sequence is CASSRTGTDTQYF.

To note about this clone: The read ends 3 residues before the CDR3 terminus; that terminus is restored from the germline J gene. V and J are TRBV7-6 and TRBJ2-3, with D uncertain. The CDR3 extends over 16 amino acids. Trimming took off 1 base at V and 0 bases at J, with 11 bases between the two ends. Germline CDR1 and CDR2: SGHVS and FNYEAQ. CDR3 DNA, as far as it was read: TGTGCCAGCAGCTTAGGAGCCTCAACTAGCACAGATACG. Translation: CASSLGASTSTDT. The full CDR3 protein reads CASSLGASTSTDTQYF.

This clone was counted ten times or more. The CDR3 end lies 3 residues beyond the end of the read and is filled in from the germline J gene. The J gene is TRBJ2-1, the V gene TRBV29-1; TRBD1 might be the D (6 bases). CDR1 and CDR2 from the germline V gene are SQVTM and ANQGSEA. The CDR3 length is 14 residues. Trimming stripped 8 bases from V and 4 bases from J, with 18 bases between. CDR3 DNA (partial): TGCAGCTTCATCACAGGGAACGGTTACAATGAG. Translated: CSFITGNGYNE. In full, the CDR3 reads CSFITGNGYNEQFF.

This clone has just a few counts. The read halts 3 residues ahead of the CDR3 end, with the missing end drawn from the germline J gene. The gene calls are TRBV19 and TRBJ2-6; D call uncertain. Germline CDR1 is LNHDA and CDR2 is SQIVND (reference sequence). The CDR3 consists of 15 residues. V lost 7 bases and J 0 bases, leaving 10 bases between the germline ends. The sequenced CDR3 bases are TGTGCCAGTAAAGGGCTGAACTCTGGGGCCAACGTC. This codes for CASKGLNSGANV. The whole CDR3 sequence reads CASKGLNSGANVLTF. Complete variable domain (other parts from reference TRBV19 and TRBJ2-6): DGGITQSPKYLFRKEGQNVTLSCEQNLNHDAMYWYRQDPGQGLRLIYYSQIVNDFQKGDIAEGYSVSREKKESFPLTVTSAQKNPTAFYLCASKGLNSGANVLTFGAGSRLTVL.

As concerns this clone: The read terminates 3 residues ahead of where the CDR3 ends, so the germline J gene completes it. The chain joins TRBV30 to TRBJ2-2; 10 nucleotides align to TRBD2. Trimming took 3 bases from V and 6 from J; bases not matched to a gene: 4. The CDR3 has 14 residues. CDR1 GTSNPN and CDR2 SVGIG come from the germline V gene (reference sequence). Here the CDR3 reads CAWRLAGSAGELFF. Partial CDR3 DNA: TGTGCCTGGAGACTAGCGGGAAGCGCCGGGGAG. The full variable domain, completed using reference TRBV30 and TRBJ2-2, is SQTIHQWPATLVQPVGSPLSLECTVEGTSNPNLYWYRQAAGRGLQLLFYSVGIGQISSEVPQNLSASRPQDRQFILSSKKLLLSDSGFYLCAWRLAGSAGELFFGEGSRLTVL.